These 23 T cell receptor beta chains were sequenced from one sample in a study of shared clonotypes between healthy human individuals. Sequenced by immunoSEQ multiplex PCR; TCRdb stores in-frame clones only, minus some. The sample includes hundreds of thousands of clones, around 96% of them seen just once. Sequenced material: naive CD4+ T cells sorted from blood. Specified subset: CD45RA+ positively selected. All receptors derive from a woman between 25 and 40 years old in good health.

V and J are TRBV27 and TRBJ1-5, with D uncertain. The CDR3 has 15 residues. Looked up from germline, CDR1 is MNHEY and CDR2 is SMNVEV (reference sequence). The ends were cut back, 6 bases at V and 0 bases at J, with 12 bases in the middle. The CDR3 nucleotides are TGTGCCAGCAGGCAGCAAAAAAATAGCAATCAGCCCCAGCATTTT. Its protein is CASRQQKNSNQPQHF.

The J gene is TRBJ2-3, the V gene TRBV4-2, with 12 bases aligning to TRBD2. CDR3 length: 16 amino acids. The ends lost 5 bases at V and 4 bases at J; junction bases unmatched: 7. In germline, CDR1 is LGHNA, CDR2 YNFKEQ. Written as DNA, the CDR3 is TGTGCCAGCAGCGAAAGACTAGCGGGAGTCCCAGATACGCAGTATTTT. Its protein product is CASSERLAGVPDTQYF.

This rearrangement joins TRBV6-5 to TRBJ2-7; D is uncertain. The CDR3 covers 11 residues. Trimming pared 8 bases from V and 3 bases from J, leaving 8 bases between. Germline CDR1 and CDR2: MNHEY and SVGAGI. The CDR3 coding sequence is TGTGCCAGCTCCACGAACTACGAGCAGTACTTC. Translating gives CASSTNYEQYF.

This clone came up once. The chain is built from TRBV29-1 and TRBJ2-2; the match to TRBD1 covers 7 bases. With 6 bases clipped from V and 6 bases from J, the junction kept 13 bases outside the gene matches. The germline V gene encodes CDR1 SQVTM and CDR2 ANQGSEA. The CDR3 loop spans 15 amino acids. CDR3: CSVAKGAREPGELFF. The CDR3 bases are TGCAGCGTAGCCAAGGGGGCGCGTGAACCCGGGGAGCTGTTTTTT.

The CDR3 DNA follows: TGTGCCAGCAGTTTCCGAAGCGACTCCTACAATGAGCAGTTCTTC. It codes for CASSFRSDSYNEQFF. V gene TRBV28 combines with J gene TRBJ2-1; D gene ambiguous. Germline V gene lookup returns CDR1 MDHEN and CDR2 SYDVKM. Trimming left V 3 bases short and J 0 bases short, with 9 bases between. This CDR3 comprises 15 residues.

This sequence joins TRBV7-2 and TRBJ1-4, with 7 bases that match TRBD1. The CDR3 runs 15 residues. CDR1 and CDR2 from the germline V gene are SGHTA and FQGNSA. Trimming took 3 bases from V and 4 from J; bases not matched to a gene: 5. The CDR3 reads CASSFGQAYNEKLFF. CDR3 nucleotide sequence: TGTGCCAGCAGCTTCGGACAGGCCTATAATGAAAAACTGTTTTTT.

This clone was counted only a few times. The rearrangement joins TRBV29-1 to TRBJ1-5; D is unclear. The CDR3 has 11 residues. Germline-derived CDR1 and CDR2 are SQVTM and ANQGSEA. Trimming took 4 bases from V and 5 from J, leaving 6 bases between them. CDR3 nucleotides: TGCAGCGTTGGATTTGATCAGCCCCAGCATTTT. Protein: CSVGFDQPQHF.

The chain couples TRBV5-4 to TRBJ2-3, with 8 nucleotides matching TRBD2. V shed 7 bases, J shed 6 bases, and the junction held 16 bases outside the gene matches. Germline-derived CDR1 and CDR2 are SGHNT and YYREEE (reference sequence). The CDR3 has 16 amino acids. The CDR3 is CASSSGASGSRDTQYF. In nucleotides, the CDR3 is TGTGCCAGCTCATCGGGGGCTAGCGGGTCTAGGGATACGCAGTATTTT.

The V and J genes are TRBV5-5 and TRBJ1-5, with a tentative D call TRBD1 (5 bases). The CDR3 has 14 amino acids. The V end lost 0 bases, the J end lost 7 bases, and 11 bases lay between the germline ends. Germline CDR1 and CDR2: SGHKS and YYEKEE (reference sequence). The CDR3 nucleotides read TGTGCCAGCAGCTTGGAGGGCAGGGTCCAGCCCCAGCATTTT. As protein: CASSLEGRVQPQHF.

Concerning this clone itself: An end of the junction does not agree with germline; a read error may underlie this. The chain combines TRBV5-6 with TRBJ2-3; tentatively, D is TRBD1 (6 bases). CDR1 SGHDT and CDR2 YYEEEE come from the germline V gene. CDR3 length equals 15 residues. CDR3 residues: CASCLWTVYTDTQYF. CDR3 in DNA: TGTGCCAGCTGCTTGTGGACAGTCTACACAGATACGCAGTATTTT.

The chain employs TRBV5-4 and TRBJ2-1; D possibly corresponds to TRBD2 (6 bases). This CDR3 is built from 13 residues. V was cut by 8 bases and J by 6 bases, with 15 bases left in between. Germline values: CDR1 SGHNT, CDR2 YYREEE (reference sequence). The CDR3 spells CASSQRDFNEQFF. CDR3 bases: TGTGCCAGTTCTCAGAGGGACTTCAATGAGCAGTTCTTC.

The V call is TRBV10-3, the J call TRBJ2-1; maybe TRBD1 (6 bases). V was trimmed by 6 bases and J by 7 bases, leaving 16 bases between them. CDR1 and CDR2 (germline): ENHRY, SYGVKD. The CDR3 extends over 14 amino acids. The CDR3 sequence: CAIRPQGQDNEQFF. In DNA form, the CDR3 reads TGTGCCATCAGACCCCAGGGGCAGGATAATGAGCAGTTCTTC.

The rearrangement links TRBV5-1 to TRBJ2-5; 10 nucleotides line up with TRBD2. Germline V CDR1 and CDR2: SGHRS, YFSETQ. Trimming cost V 0 bases and J 5 bases; bases outside gene matches: 10. The CDR3 is 17 residues long. The CDR3 DNA reads as TGCGCCAGCAGCTTGGGAACAGCGGGAGGGCCGACGGAGACCCAGTACTTC. Translation gives CASSLGTAGGPTETQYF.

This chain uses TRBV5-1 with TRBJ1-2; D is possibly TRBD1 (5 bases). Germline V CDR1 and CDR2: SGHRS, YFSETQ. Trimming shortened V by 1 base and J by 2 bases, and 12 bases separated the two germline ends. There are 15 residues in the CDR3. Here the CDR3 DNA reads TGCGCCAGCAGCTTGAGTTACGGGGGGAACTATGGCTACACCTTC. Translation gives CASSLSYGGNYGYTF.

V usage is TRBV23-1 and J usage is TRBJ2-1; D not resolved. TRBV23-1 is marked as an open reading frame, function uncertain. Trimming shortened V by 0 bases and J by 4 bases, and 7 bases separated the two germline ends. The CDR3 is made up of 14 amino acids. For the CDR3, the DNA is TGCGCCAGCAGTCAATCTAGGCGGTACAATGAGCAGTTCTTC. Its protein is CASSQSRRYNEQFF.

The V call is TRBV11-3, the J call TRBJ2-2; D remains ambiguous. V dropped 2 bases and J dropped 7 bases, with 5 bases sitting between them. This CDR3 region has 12 residues. Looked up from germline, CDR1 is SGHNT and CDR2 is YENEEA. For the CDR3, the DNA is TGTGCCAGCAGCTTACCGATCGGGGAGCTGTTTTTT. Its translation: CASSLPIGELFF.

V usage is TRBV28 and J usage is TRBJ2-7; 7 bases fit TRBD2. V trimming: 5 bases; J trimming: 7 bases; junction bases outside the gene matches: 23. The CDR3 has 18 amino acids. The V gene's germline CDR1 is MDHEN and CDR2 SYDVKM. The CDR3 loop reads CASSLTGPRTAGAWEQYF. In DNA form, the CDR3 reads TGTGCCAGCAGTCTAACGGGACCCCGGACGGCGGGAGCTTGGGAGCAGTACTTC.

This rearrangement joins TRBV7-2 to TRBJ2-2; the D is unclear. This CDR3 is built from 14 residues. Trimming cost V 3 bases and J 2 bases, with 7 bases left between them. The germline V gene encodes CDR1 SGHTA and CDR2 FQGNSA. The CDR3 protein is CASSFLRNTGELFF. CDR3 in DNA: TGTGCCAGCAGCTTTTTGCGTAACACCGGGGAGCTGTTTTTT.

V gene TRBV7-8 combines with J gene TRBJ2-7; tentatively, D is TRBD2 (5 bases). CDR1 SGHVS and CDR2 FQNEAQ come from the germline V gene. Between the trimmed V and J ends, which lost 1 base and 1 base, there was a span of 11 bases. The CDR3 has 15 amino acids. CDR3 in amino acids: CASSLVAGLSYEQYF. DNA for the CDR3: TGTGCCAGCAGCTTAGTTGCGGGTCTTTCCTACGAGCAGTACTTC.

This clone has only one observation. J is TRBJ2-1 and V is TRBV18; TRBD2 aligns across 7 bases. Germline assignment: CDR1 KGHSH and CDR2 LQKENI. Germline trimming cut 3 bases from V and 11 bases from J; bases unmatched to any gene: 4. This CDR3 has 12 amino acids. The DNA for the CDR3 is TGTGCCAGCTCACCCCGGGAGGAAAAGCAGTTCTTC. This gives the protein CASSPREEKQFF.

The chain is built from TRBV6-5 and TRBJ2-2; 10 nucleotides agree with TRBD2. V lost 11 bases to trimming and J lost 0 bases; unmatched junction nucleotides: 6. Germline CDR1 reads MNHEY; CDR2 reads SVGAGI. This CDR3 has 15 amino acids. The CDR3 nucleotides read TGTGCCGTAGCGGGAGGATATGCGAACACCGGGGAGCTGTTTTTT. Its translation is CAVAGGYANTGELFF.

The rearrangement uses TRBV19 and TRBJ2-2; 7 bases map to TRBD1. The germline gives CDR1 LNHDA, CDR2 SQIVND (reference sequence). V shed 9 bases and J 7 bases; nucleotides not matched to a gene: 11. CDR3 length: 14 residues. As DNA, the CDR3 is TGTGCCAGCAGCGACAGGGTCTGGCGCGGGGAGCTGTTTTTT. It yields the protein CASSDRVWRGELFF. Combining the CDR3 with reference TRBV19 and TRBJ2-2 gives the whole variable domain DGGITQSPKYLFRKEGQNVTLSCEQNLNHDAMYWYRQDPGQGLRLIYYSQIVNDFQKGDIAEGYSVSREKKESFPLTVTSAQKNPTAFYLCASSDRVWRGELFFGEGSRLTVL.

The V gene is TRBV11-2, the J gene TRBJ2-1; D might be TRBD1 or TRBD2, each matching 5 bases. V was trimmed by 1 base and J by 7 bases, leaving 8 bases between them. The CDR3 consists of 13 residues. Germline CDR1 reads SGHAT; CDR2 reads FQNNGV. In DNA, the CDR3 is TGTGCCAGCAGCTTAGCGTGGGGGAATGAGCAGTTCTTC. Translated, it gives CASSLAWGNEQFF.